The 18 T cell receptor beta chains in this list originate from one sample, sequenced in a study of shared clonotypes between healthy human individuals. Profiled with immunoSEQ multiplex PCR; TCRdb holds only in-frame clones, not every one. The data show 1.5 million to 2.5 million clones, less than 95% seen once. Naivety among CD8 cells was defined by CD45RO negativity and positive CCR7 selection, thereby excluding terminally differentiated effector memory CD45RA+ cells. The sample was naive CD8+ T cells sorted from blood. These receptors all come from a man aged 18 to 30 in good health.

The CDR3 sequence: CASSLDFGLAASYNEQFF. CDR3 DNA: TGTGCCAGCAGCTTAGACTTCGGACTAGCGGCGTCCTACAATGAGCAGTTCTTC. The chain combines TRBV7-9 with TRBJ2-1; the match to TRBD2 covers 10 bases. J gave up 1 base and V 1 base, and 7 bases lay outside the gene matches. This CDR3 contains 18 residues. The germline V gene encodes CDR1 SEHNR and CDR2 FQNEAQ (reference sequence).

This clone was counted a single time. V gene TRBV4-1 combines with J gene TRBJ2-5; 7 bases match TRBD2. CDR1 is MGHRA and CDR2 is YSYEKL in the germline V gene. Unmatched junction bases numbered 5, after V lost 0 bases and J lost 4 bases. CDR3 length equals 15 residues. DNA of the CDR3: TGCGCCAGCAGCCAAGACGGGCGGGGGTTAGAGACCCAGTACTTC. Translation: CASSQDGRGLETQYF.

About this clone itself: Other nucleotide sequences from this sample produce the same CDR3. The CDR3 loop reads CASSLSRGPYEQYF. The CDR3 DNA reads TGTGCCAGCAGTTTATCAAGGGGCCCTTACGAGCAGTACTTC. The chain has TRBV27 and TRBJ2-7; D is perhaps TRBD1 (5 bases). Germline V CDR1 and CDR2: MNHEY, SMNVEV (reference sequence). The CDR3 sequence is 14 residues long. Trimming took 0 bases from V and 4 from J, leaving 10 bases between them.

V and J are TRBV27 and TRBJ2-3; 7 bases match TRBD2. In germline, CDR1 is MNHEY, CDR2 SMNVEV (reference sequence). Unmatched junction bases numbered 12, after V lost 6 bases and J lost 6 bases. The CDR3 consists of 15 residues. CDR3 nucleotides: TGTGCCAGCAGCTCTACCGTCGGGGGGACCGATACGCAGTATTTT. This codes for CASSSTVGGTDTQYF.

This rearrangement joins TRBV13 to TRBJ1-3; TRBD1 matches 7 bases. The V gene end was trimmed by 9 bases and the J gene end by 1 base; junction bases not matched to a gene: 6. There are 14 residues in the CDR3. The germline CDR1 and CDR2 sequences are PRHDT and FYEKMQ (reference sequence). The CDR3 is CASQGDRSGNTIYF. For the CDR3, the DNA is TGTGCCAGTCAGGGGGATAGATCTGGAAACACCATATATTTT.

V usage is TRBV6-1 and J usage is TRBJ2-3; no firm D call. The CDR3 contains 13 residues. Germline V gene data show CDR1 as MNHNS and CDR2 as SASEGT. The V and J ends lost 1 base and 6 bases respectively, with 8 bases between them. CDR3 DNA sequence: TGTGCCAGCAGTGAAGGACCCTCGGATACGCAGTATTTT. Protein: CASSEGPSDTQYF.

The V call is TRBV6-6, the J call TRBJ1-1; D remains ambiguous. The CDR3 consists of 13 residues. Trimming shortened V by 7 bases and J by 3 bases, and 12 bases separated the two germline ends. Germline assignment: CDR1 MNHNY and CDR2 SVGAGI (reference sequence). CDR3 coding DNA: TGTGCCAGCACAGACAATCTGGACACTGAAGCTTTCTTT. It translates to CASTDNLDTEAFF.

The J gene is TRBJ2-5, the V gene TRBV7-6, with a tentative D call TRBD1 (6 bases). This CDR3 has 13 amino acids. Germline values: CDR1 SGHVS, CDR2 FNYEAQ. The V and J ends lost 0 bases and 5 bases respectively, with 7 bases between them. The CDR3 spells CASSLARGETQYF. CDR3 DNA sequence: TGTGCCAGCAGCTTAGCGAGGGGGGAGACCCAGTACTTC.

The rearrangement uses TRBV27 and TRBJ1-4; 12 bases fit TRBD1. Looked up from germline, CDR1 is MNHEY and CDR2 is SMNVEV (reference sequence). The CDR3 spans 18 residues. The V segment lost 5 bases and the J segment 3 bases; nucleotides outside the gene matches: 10. The DNA of the CDR3 is TGTGCCAGCAGTGCCGAGCCGGGACAGGGGGCTTCTAATGAAAAACTGTTTTTT. Its protein product is CASSAEPGQGASNEKLFF. Looking up the rest from reference TRBV27 and TRBJ1-4 gives the full variable domain: EAQVTQNPRYLITVTGKKLTVTCSQNMNHEYMSWYRQDPGLGLRQIYYSMNVEVTDKGDVPEGYKVSRKEKRNFPLILESPSPNQTSLYFCASSAEPGQGASNEKLFFGSGTQLSVL.

The rearrangement joins TRBV18 to TRBJ2-2; 7 bases line up with TRBD1. The V segment lost 3 bases and the J segment 6 bases; nucleotides outside the gene matches: 13. CDR1 and CDR2 from the germline V gene are KGHSH and LQKENI. The CDR3 spans 17 residues. The CDR3 protein is CASSPRRDSPGAGELFF. For the CDR3, the DNA is TGTGCCAGCTCACCCAGAAGGGACAGCCCGGGCGCCGGGGAGCTGTTTTTT.

Comment on this clone: The same CDR3 arises from other DNA sequences in this sample as well. This sequence joins TRBV6-1 and TRBJ1-1, with D possibly matching TRBD1 (5 bases). CDR3 length: 15 residues. The V end lost 0 bases, the J end lost 0 bases, and 8 bases lay between the germline ends. The V gene's germline CDR1 is MNHNS and CDR2 SASEGT. CDR3 residues: CASSEAGTLNTEAFF. CDR3 in DNA: TGTGCCAGCAGTGAAGCCGGGACTCTGAACACTGAAGCTTTCTTT.

This sequence joins TRBV30 and TRBJ1-1; D gene uncertain. CDR1 and CDR2 (germline): GTSNPN, SVGIG (reference sequence). This CDR3 is 15 amino acids long. V lost 3 bases and J 0 bases, leaving 14 bases between the germline ends. In nucleotides, the CDR3 is TGTGCCTGGAGCGGTGGTTTGGGCCTGAACACTGAAGCTTTCTTT. This translates into CAWSGGLGLNTEAFF.

V gene TRBV10-2 combines with J gene TRBJ2-1, with 12 positions matching TRBD2. This CDR3 contains 14 residues. Unmatched junction bases numbered 6, after V lost 7 bases and J lost 8 bases. Germline V lookup: CDR1 WSHSY, CDR2 SAAADI. The CDR3 DNA reads TGCGCCAGCAACGAACTAGCGGGAGGTGATGAGCAGTTCTTC. It translates to CASNELAGGDEQFF.

This clone was seen just once. The rearrangement links TRBV7-9 to TRBJ1-3; 7 bases line up with TRBD1. Trimming removed 5 bases from V and 0 bases from J; junction bases left unmatched: 10. The germline CDR1 and CDR2 sequences are SEHNR and FQNEAQ (reference sequence). This CDR3 is built from 17 residues. CDR3 amino acids: CASSPPATGHSGNTIYF. As DNA, the CDR3 is TGTGCCAGCAGCCCTCCCGCGACAGGGCACTCTGGAAACACCATATATTTT.

This chain links TRBV7-2 with TRBJ1-6, with 9 bases aligning to TRBD1. The CDR3 extends over 15 amino acids. Unmatched junction bases numbered 7, after V lost 5 bases and J lost 8 bases. Germline V lookup: CDR1 SGHTA, CDR2 FQGNSA. The CDR3, as DNA: TGTGCCAGCAGCCAGACCAGGACAGGGGATTCACCCCTCCACTTT. Protein product: CASSQTRTGDSPLHF.

J is TRBJ2-2 and V is TRBV19; 7 bases fit TRBD1. Looked up from germline, CDR1 is LNHDA and CDR2 is SQIVND (reference sequence). J was trimmed by 5 bases and V by 6 bases; bases with no gene match: 12. CDR3 length equals 16 residues. DNA for the CDR3: TGTGCCAGTAGATGGGAACAGGGGTTGTGGACCGGGGAGCTGTTTTTT. Translated: CASRWEQGLWTGELFF.

The rearrangement uses TRBV6-1 and TRBJ2-2, with a tentative D call TRBD1 (5 bases). The CDR3 totals 15 residues. The germline gives CDR1 MNHNS, CDR2 SASEGT. The V end lost 4 bases, the J end lost 3 bases, and 12 bases lay between the germline ends. CDR3 bases: TGTGCCAGCAGTGTCCACAGGTATTACACCGGGGAGCTGTTTTTT. Residues: CASSVHRYYTGELFF.

The gene calls are TRBV11-2 and TRBJ2-7, with unresolved D. The germline gives CDR1 SGHAT, CDR2 FQNNGV. This CDR3 contains 13 residues. V was clipped by 4 bases and J by 3 bases, with 10 bases between them. The CDR3 sequence: CASSSLRDYEQYF. In DNA form, the CDR3 reads TGTGCCAGCAGCTCCCTCCGTGACTACGAGCAGTACTTC.